The next 30 T cell receptor beta chains were all read from a single sample in a study of blood T cell repertoires in COVID-19. TCRdb's copy holds only in-frame clones and misses some; the assay was immunoSEQ multiplex PCR. This sample yields about 150,000 clones, of which roughly 90% are seen a single time; 1.5% to 2% belongs to the top ten. Sequencing was carried out using peripheral blood. The source of these receptors is a human donor in a cohort sampled during active COVID-19.

CDR3 region: CASSPISGTGELFF. CDR3 sequence (DNA): TGCGCCAGCAGCCCAATATCAGGGACCGGGGAGCTGTTTTTT. The gene calls are TRBV5-1 and TRBJ2-2; perhaps TRBD1 as D (5 bases). CDR3 length equals 14 residues. The germline V gene has CDR1 SGHRS and CDR2 YFSETQ. Trimming took 4 bases from V and 5 from J, leaving 12 bases between them.

The chain employs TRBV19 and TRBJ1-3, with D perhaps TRBD1 (5 bases). The CDR3 spans 15 residues. Germline CDR1 LNHDA, CDR2 SQIVND (reference sequence). Trimming shortened V by 3 bases and J by 6 bases, and 15 bases separated the two germline ends. CDR3 DNA sequence: TGTGCCAGTAGTATCTCAGGAGGGGTCGCAAACACCATATATTTT. Its protein is CASSISGGVANTIYF.

The genes are TRBV18 and TRBJ1-2, with a weak D call TRBD1 (6 bases). V gave up 3 bases and J gave up 8 bases, with 16 bases separating them. This CDR3 is built from 14 residues. From germline, CDR1 is KGHSH and CDR2 LQKENI. The DNA for the CDR3 is TGTGCCAGCTCACCCCTCCAGGACAGTCCGGGCTACACCTTC. The encoded protein is CASSPLQDSPGYTF.

The chain recombines TRBV5-6 with TRBJ1-6; D unresolved. Per germline, CDR1 SGHDT and CDR2 YYEEEE. The CDR3 totals 13 residues. V was shortened by 4 bases and J by 8 bases, with 10 bases between the two germline ends. The CDR3 nucleotides read TGTGCCAGCAGCCCGCCCGGGGATTCACCCCTCCACTTT. Residues: CASSPPGDSPLHF. Based on the CDR3 plus reference TRBV5-6 and TRBJ1-6, the full variable domain is DAGVTQSPTHLIKTRGQQVTLRCSPKSGHDTVSWYQQALGQGPQFIFQYYEEEERQRGNFPDRFSGHQFPNYSSELNVNALLLGDSALYLCASSPPGDSPLHFGNGTRLTVT.

The gene calls are TRBV9 and TRBJ1-4, with TRBD1 matching over 9 bases. Germline lookup yields CDR1 SGDLS and CDR2 YYNGEE. The CDR3 covers 15 residues. Unmatched junction bases numbered 4, after V lost 0 bases and J lost 7 bases. The CDR3 nucleotides are TGTGCCAGCAGCGTAGAGGGACAGGGTGGTGAAAAACTGTTTTTT. Its protein product is CASSVEGQGGEKLFF.

The rearrangement joins TRBV10-1 to TRBJ2-1; perhaps TRBD1 as D (6 bases). CDR1 is WNHNN and CDR2 is SYGVQD in the germline V gene (reference sequence). This CDR3 contains 17 residues. V gave up 1 base and J gave up 5 bases, with 18 bases separating them. Here the CDR3 reads CASSEFGQTNLHNEQFF. The CDR3 nucleotides read TGCGCCAGCAGTGAGTTTGGACAGACCAATCTTCACAATGAGCAGTTCTTC.

J is TRBJ1-2 and V is TRBV7-9; no reliable D call. Germline CDR1 SEHNR, CDR2 FQNEAQ (reference sequence). The V gene lost 4 bases and the J gene lost 4 bases, with 10 bases spanning the gap. This CDR3 region has 13 residues. The CDR3 DNA reads TGTGCCAGCAGCTCGGAACTAATCTATGGCTACACCTTC. As protein: CASSSELIYGYTF. Drawing the rest from reference TRBV7-9 and TRBJ1-2, the complete variable domain is DTGVSQNPRHKITKRGQNVTFRCDPISEHNRLYWYRQTLGQGPEFLTYFQNEAQLEKSRLLSDRFSAERPKGSFSTLEIQRTEQGDSAMYLCASSSELIYGYTFGSGTRLTVV.

This chain uses TRBV19 with TRBJ1-2, with D maybe TRBD1 (5 bases). Trimming stripped 8 bases from V and 4 bases from J, with 11 bases between. Germline V gives CDR1 LNHDA, CDR2 SQIVND (reference sequence). This CDR3 has 12 residues. The CDR3 nucleotides are TGTGCCAGTTATGGACAAACCTATGGCTACACCTTC. Its protein is CASYGQTYGYTF.

The chain couples TRBV9 to TRBJ1-4; the match to TRBD1 covers 10 bases. CDR3 length equals 15 residues. The ends lost 3 bases at V and 6 bases at J; junction bases unmatched: 5. Germline loops: CDR1 SGDLS, CDR2 YYNGEE. The CDR3 loop is CASSERQGAYEKLFF. In DNA form, the CDR3 reads TGTGCCAGCAGCGAGCGACAGGGGGCTTATGAAAAACTGTTTTTT.

CDR3 DNA sequence: TGTGCCAGCAGCTTGGTTGGAGTTCAAGAGACCCAGTACTTC. Translating gives CASSLVGVQETQYF. The chain links TRBV5-4 to TRBJ2-5; D is uncertain. Trimming cost V 0 bases and J 2 bases, with 8 bases left between them. The germline gives CDR1 SGHNT, CDR2 YYREEE (reference sequence). This CDR3 has 14 amino acids.

This chain uses TRBV6-5 with TRBJ2-7, with 11 bases lining up with TRBD1. CDR3 size: 15 residues. CDR1 and CDR2 from the germline V gene are MNHEY and SVGAGI. The trim removed 2 bases at V and 2 bases at J, leaving 2 bases unmatched. CDR3 nucleotide sequence: TGTGCCAGCAGTTACGGGACAGGGGGGACCTACGAGCAGTACTTC. This codes for CASSYGTGGTYEQYF.

This clone occurred once. The rearrangement joins TRBV6-6 to TRBJ1-2; 10 bases agree with TRBD1. The ends lost 0 bases at V and 5 bases at J; junction bases unmatched: 3. Per the germline V gene, CDR1 is MNHNY and CDR2 is SVGAGI (reference sequence). This CDR3 is built from 15 residues. The CDR3 nucleotides are TGTGCCAGCAGTTACTCGAAGGGACAGGGGTATGGCTACACCTTC. This encodes CASSYSKGQGYGYTF.

V and J are TRBV6-5 and TRBJ1-2; tentatively, D is TRBD1 (6 bases). CDR1 is MNHEY, CDR2 SVGAGI, per germline. Trimming removed 4 bases from V and 0 bases from J, with 15 bases in between. There are 16 residues in the CDR3. The DNA for the CDR3 is TGTGCCAGCAGTTCCTACCAGGGGCTTACTAACTATGGCTACACCTTC. It encodes CASSSYQGLTNYGYTF.

The chain combines TRBV29-1 with TRBJ1-4; D uncertain. This CDR3 is 13 amino acids long. CDR1 is SQVTM, CDR2 ANQGSEA, per germline. Deletions cut 5 bases from V and 8 bases from J, with 15 bases between. For the CDR3, the DNA is TGCAGCGTTCAGACAAACCGCGGGGAAAAACTGTTTTTT. Residues: CSVQTNRGEKLFF.

This chain uses TRBV6-6 with TRBJ2-1; a possible D gene is TRBD1 (5 bases). The germline CDR1 and CDR2 sequences are MNHNY and SVGAGI (reference sequence). Trimming pared 0 bases from V and 2 bases from J, leaving 8 bases between. CDR3 length: 15 amino acids. In DNA form, the CDR3 reads TGTGCCAGCAGTTACTCGCAGGGCCCCTACAATGAGCAGTTCTTC. It is translated as CASSYSQGPYNEQFF.

This sequence joins TRBV7-9 and TRBJ2-7; 8 bases agree with TRBD1. Unmatched junction bases numbered 12, after V lost 4 bases and J lost 4 bases. The CDR3 runs 16 residues. Germline CDR1 reads SEHNR; CDR2 reads FQNEAQ (reference sequence). This chain's CDR3 is CASSSKPDRVIYEQYF. The CDR3 region has the DNA TGTGCCAGCAGCTCCAAGCCGGACAGGGTCATATACGAGCAGTACTTC. Supplemented by reference TRBV7-9 and TRBJ2-7, the full variable domain reads DTGVSQNPRHKITKRGQNVTFRCDPISEHNRLYWYRQTLGQGPEFLTYFQNEAQLEKSRLLSDRFSAERPKGSFSTLEIQRTEQGDSAMYLCASSSKPDRVIYEQYFGPGTRLTVT.

The genes are TRBV5-1 and TRBJ1-1; 8 nucleotides match TRBD1. V was pared by 4 bases and J by 3 bases, with 8 bases of the junction left unmatched. Germline lookup yields CDR1 SGHRS and CDR2 YFSETQ. The CDR3 has 15 residues. The CDR3 DNA sequence: TGCGCCAGCAGCACCTTCGGACAGGGAGACACTGAAGCTTTCTTT. It yields the protein CASSTFGQGDTEAFF. The full variable domain, rest sourced from reference TRBV5-1 and TRBJ1-1, is KAGVTQTPRYLIKTRGQQVTLSCSPISGHRSVSWYQQTPGQGLQFLFEYFSETQRNKGNFPGRFSGRQFSNSRSEMNVSTLELGDSALYLCASSTFGQGDTEAFFGQGTRLTVV.

V is TRBV3-1 (or the pseudogene TRBV3-2) and J is TRBJ2-5; 9 positions agree with TRBD2. The J segment lost 4 bases and the V segment lost 1 base, leaving 7 bases of the junction unmatched. CDR3 length: 16 residues. Germline V gene sequence: CDR1 LGHDT, CDR2 YNNKEL (reference sequence). The CDR3 is CASSQAYSGGRETQYF. The CDR3 region has the DNA TGTGCCAGCAGCCAAGCTTATAGCGGGGGACGAGAGACCCAGTACTTC.

The CDR3 coding sequence is TGTGCCAGCAGCAAATCAGGGGTTAGCACAGATACGCAGTATTTT. Translated, it gives CASSKSGVSTDTQYF. The chain is built from TRBV7-2 and TRBJ2-3; TRBD1 might be the D (6 bases). The CDR3 has 15 amino acids. CDR1 and CDR2 (germline): SGHTA, FQGNSA. V lost 5 bases to trimming and J lost 0 bases, with 12 bases between them.

The chain carries TRBV4-1 and TRBJ1-4; 9 nucleotides match TRBD1. Germline loops: CDR1 MGHRA, CDR2 YSYEKL. Trimming cost V 4 bases and J 7 bases; bases outside gene matches: 7. The CDR3 extends over 15 amino acids. CDR3 protein: CASSLSTGGGEKLFF. Here the CDR3 DNA reads TGCGCCAGCAGCCTGTCGACAGGGGGGGGTGAAAAACTGTTTTTT.

V gene TRBV3-1 (or the pseudogene TRBV3-2) combines with J gene TRBJ1-4; 8 nucleotides match TRBD1. Germline V lookup: CDR1 LGHDT, CDR2 YNNKEL (reference sequence). The CDR3 runs to 18 residues. Trimming took 0 bases from V and 3 from J; bases not matched to a gene: 9. The CDR3 DNA reads TGTGCCAGCAGCCAAGATCCGTCAGGGGGCCTTTCTAATGAAAAACTGTTTTTT. Residues: CASSQDPSGGLSNEKLFF.

Comments on this clone: Distinct nucleotide sequences in the sample also encode this CDR3. The V gene is TRBV7-3, the J gene TRBJ2-7; TRBD2 agrees at 8 bases. The CDR3 runs 15 residues. The V gene end was trimmed by 1 base and the J gene end by 0 bases; junction bases not matched to a gene: 2. Germline loops: CDR1 SGHTA, CDR2 FQGTGA. The CDR3 DNA is TGTGCCAGCAGCTTAAGCGGGGGGAGCTCCTACGAGCAGTACTTC. Translated, it gives CASSLSGGSSYEQYF.

The CDR3 reads CASSVAQGQGNYGYTF. The CDR3 DNA reads as TGTGCCAGCAGCGTAGCCCAGGGACAGGGTAACTATGGCTACACCTTC. The chain is built from TRBV9 and TRBJ1-2; 9 bases map to TRBD1. Germline V CDR1 and CDR2: SGDLS, YYNGEE. Trimming took 0 bases from V and 1 from J; bases not matched to a gene: 4. The CDR3 contains 16 residues.

The chain recombines TRBV6-6 with TRBJ2-7; TRBD1 matches at 11 bases. CDR3 length: 14 amino acids. Germline trimming cut 5 bases from V and 5 bases from J; bases unmatched to any gene: 5. The germline CDR1 and CDR2 sequences are MNHNY and SVGAGI (reference sequence). The CDR3 DNA is TGTGCCAGCAGTCCGGGACAGGGGGAGGACGAGCAGTACTTC. The encoded protein is CASSPGQGEDEQYF.

This chain links TRBV10-3 with TRBJ1-2; 10 bases match TRBD1. The CDR3 has 15 residues. The germline gives CDR1 ENHRY, CDR2 SYGVKD. Unmatched junction bases numbered 5, after V lost 5 bases and J lost 2 bases. CDR3 in amino acids: CAISSGQGENYGYTF. Here the CDR3 DNA reads TGTGCCATCAGTAGCGGACAGGGGGAGAACTATGGCTACACCTTC.

The rearrangement links TRBV27 to TRBJ2-1, with a possible D match to TRBD2 (5 bases). The V gene's germline CDR1 is MNHEY and CDR2 SMNVEV (reference sequence). Trimming removed 6 bases at V and 0 bases at J, with 9 bases between. The CDR3 extends over 14 amino acids. The CDR3, as DNA: TGTGCCAGCAGCTTAGCGAGCTCCTACAATGAGCAGTTCTTC. Protein: CASSLASSYNEQFF.

The V gene is TRBV29-1, the J gene TRBJ2-3, with TRBD2 matching 8 bases. Per the germline V gene, CDR1 is SQVTM and CDR2 is ANQGSEA. The CDR3 has 14 residues. V trimming: 3 bases; J trimming: 6 bases; junction bases outside the gene matches: 8. The CDR3 reads CSVEKGGGSDTQYF. CDR3 sequence (DNA): TGCAGCGTTGAGAAGGGCGGGGGGAGTGATACGCAGTATTTT.

Only one count was recorded for this clone. The V gene is TRBV4-1, the J gene TRBJ2-5; 14 bases agree with TRBD2. The CDR3 has 16 amino acids. J lost 5 bases, V lost 6 bases, and 8 bases had no gene match. Looked up from germline, CDR1 is MGHRA and CDR2 is YSYEKL. The CDR3 region has the DNA TGCGCCAGCAGAAGACTAGCGGGGGGGCGGGAGGAGACCCAGTACTTC. It specifies CASRRLAGGREETQYF.

V gene TRBV6-5 combines with J gene TRBJ1-2; 12 nucleotides align to TRBD1. The trim removed 6 bases at V and 6 bases at J, leaving 5 bases unmatched. Germline V gene sequence: CDR1 MNHEY, CDR2 SVGAGI. There are 14 residues in the CDR3. The CDR3: CASSDGTGGNGYTF. CDR3 nucleotide sequence: TGTGCCAGCAGCGACGGGACAGGGGGCAATGGCTACACCTTC.

For the CDR3, the DNA is TGTGCCTGGAGCGGAGGGACAGGGGATCGGACCTATAATTCACCCCTCCACTTT. Translated: CAWSGGTGDRTYNSPLHF. This rearrangement joins TRBV30 to TRBJ1-6, with 10 bases aligning to TRBD1. The germline gives CDR1 GTSNPN, CDR2 SVGIG (reference sequence). Trimming took 3 bases from V and 2 from J; bases not matched to a gene: 10. The CDR3 contains 18 residues. The whole variable domain, remainder taken from reference TRBV30 and TRBJ1-6, is SQTIHQWPATLVQPVGSPLSLECTVEGTSNPNLYWYRQAAGRGLQLLFYSVGIGQISSEVPQNLSASRPQDRQFILSSKKLLLSDSGFYLCAWSGGTGDRTYNSPLHFGNGTRLTVT.